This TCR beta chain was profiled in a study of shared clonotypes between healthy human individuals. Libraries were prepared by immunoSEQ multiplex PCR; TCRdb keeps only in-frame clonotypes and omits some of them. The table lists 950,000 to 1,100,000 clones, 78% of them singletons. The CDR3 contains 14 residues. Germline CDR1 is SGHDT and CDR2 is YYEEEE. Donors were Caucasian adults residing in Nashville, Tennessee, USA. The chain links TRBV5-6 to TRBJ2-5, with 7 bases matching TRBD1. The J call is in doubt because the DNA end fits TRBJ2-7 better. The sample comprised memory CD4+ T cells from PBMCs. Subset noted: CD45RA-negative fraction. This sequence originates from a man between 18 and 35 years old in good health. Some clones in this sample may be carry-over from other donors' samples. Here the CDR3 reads CASSLVGGGYEQYF. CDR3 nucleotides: TGTGCCAGCAGCTTGGTAGGGGGCGGCTACGAGCAGTACTTC.